Below, 17 T cell receptor beta chains from the same sample are listed, as sequenced in a study of vaccination effects on CD4 cells after COVID-19. Ahead of sequencing, the ViraFEST assay grew antigen-specific CD4+ T cells using viral peptide pools. At the end of about ten days of culture, CD4+ T cells were isolated. The person had a PCR-confirmed SARS-CoV-2 infection during March to December 2020. TCRdb's table, derived via immunoSEQ multiplex PCR, lists solely in-frame clones and lacks some. The sample has fewer than 60,000 clones, 75% to 85% seen once. No antigen has been identified for these receptors. Sequenced material: CD4+ T cells from PBMCs cultured with HIV peptides, taken before COVID-19 vaccination. Stated subset: HIV-1 Nef peptide pool negative control/reference culture. All receptors come from a human donor who had a prior SARS-CoV-2 infection.

The chain combines TRBV6-5 with TRBJ1-5, with 9 bases lining up with TRBD1. The CDR3 runs 15 residues. CDR1 MNHEY and CDR2 SVGAGI come from the germline V gene. Losses at the gene ends were 2 bases for V and 5 bases for J; bases not matched to a gene: 4. For the CDR3, the DNA is TGTGCCAGCAGTTACACAGGGGGCTTGGATCAGCCCCAGCATTTT. Protein product: CASSYTGGLDQPQHF.

This clone was detected only once. This chain uses TRBV11-3 with TRBJ2-7, with 7 bases lining up with TRBD1. Germline loops: CDR1 SGHNT, CDR2 YENEEA. CDR3 size: 15 residues. The trim removed 4 bases at V and 2 bases at J, leaving 8 bases unmatched. The CDR3 DNA is TGTGCCAGCAGCTCAGAGGGGACAGCTACCTACGAGCAGTACTTC. Translation: CASSSEGTATYEQYF. Full variable domain (outside the CDR3, taken from reference TRBV11-3 and TRBJ2-7): EAGVVQSPRYKIIEKKQPVAFWCNPISGHNTLYWYLQNLGQGPELLIRYENEEAVDDSQLPKDRFSAERLKGVDSTLKIQPAELGDSAVYLCASSSEGTATYEQYFGPGTRLTVT.

This clone came up once. The chain joins TRBV9 to TRBJ1-1; 9 bases are shared with TRBD1. The CDR3 runs 15 residues. The germline gives CDR1 SGDLS, CDR2 YYNGEE. Losses at the gene ends were 6 bases for V and 2 bases for J; bases not matched to a gene: 8. Here the CDR3 DNA reads TGTGCCAGCACCACTCGGGACAGGGACAACACTGAAGCTTTCTTT. This translates into CASTTRDRDNTEAFF.

This clone turned up a few times. The chain uses TRBV5-6 and TRBJ2-2, with TRBD2 as a possible D gene (6 bases). The CDR3 is made up of 16 amino acids. The ends were cut back, 0 bases at V and 4 bases at J, with 13 bases in the middle. Germline V gives CDR1 SGHDT, CDR2 YYEEEE. The CDR3 sequence: CASSLEGDLGTGELFF. The DNA for the CDR3 is TGTGCCAGCAGCTTGGAAGGGGACTTGGGCACCGGGGAGCTGTTTTTT.

This clone came up a few times. The gene calls are TRBV28 and TRBJ2-1; TRBD1 aligns across 11 bases. V dropped 7 bases and J dropped 7; count of bases not matched to a gene: 9. The CDR3 is 15 residues long. Germline CDR1 is MDHEN and CDR2 is SYDVKM. CDR3 region: CASIRTGGARNEQFF. The CDR3 coding sequence is TGTGCCAGCATCCGGACAGGGGGCGCTCGAAATGAGCAGTTCTTC. Combining the CDR3 with reference TRBV28 and TRBJ2-1 gives the whole variable domain DVKVTQSSRYLVKRTGEKVFLECVQDMDHENMFWYRQDPGLGLRLIYFSYDVKMKEKGDIPEGYSVSREKKERFSLILESASTNQTSMYLCASIRTGGARNEQFFGPGTRLTVL.

The V gene is TRBV9, the J gene TRBJ1-1; a weak D match, TRBD1 (6 bases). Per germline, CDR1 SGDLS and CDR2 YYNGEE. V lost 0 bases and J lost 1, with 7 bases in between. The CDR3 runs 14 residues. CDR3 loop: CASSVGGQNTEAFF. DNA of the CDR3: TGTGCCAGCAGCGTAGGGGGACAGAACACTGAAGCTTTCTTT.

The chain couples TRBV11-3 to TRBJ2-1; D is uncertain. The CDR3 covers 15 residues. With 0 bases removed from V and 0 bases from J, the gap between germline ends came to 6 bases. The germline V gene encodes CDR1 SGHNT and CDR2 YENEEA. CDR3 region: CASSLEGNSYNEQFF. In DNA form, the CDR3 reads TGTGCCAGCAGCTTAGAGGGTAACTCCTACAATGAGCAGTTCTTC. Variable domain in full (rest from reference TRBV11-3 and TRBJ2-1): EAGVVQSPRYKIIEKKQPVAFWCNPISGHNTLYWYLQNLGQGPELLIRYENEEAVDDSQLPKDRFSAERLKGVDSTLKIQPAELGDSAVYLCASSLEGNSYNEQFFGPGTRLTVL.

The chain employs TRBV27 and TRBJ1-6; D is undetermined. Germline CDR1 reads MNHEY; CDR2 reads SMNVEV (reference sequence). CDR3 length: 13 amino acids. Trimming cost V 4 bases and J 12 bases, with 13 bases left between them. The CDR3 loop reads CASSYLAGGPLHF. Here the CDR3 DNA reads TGTGCCAGCAGTTACCTGGCCGGAGGACCCCTCCACTTT.

The rearrangement uses TRBV13 and TRBJ1-2, with a tentative D call TRBD1 (6 bases). Germline V CDR1 and CDR2: PRHDT, FYEKMQ (reference sequence). V was trimmed by 0 bases and J by 2 bases, leaving 10 bases between them. This CDR3 has 15 amino acids. The CDR3 loop is CASSLGDRRNYGYTF. The DNA of the CDR3 is TGTGCCAGCAGCTTAGGGGACAGAAGGAACTATGGCTACACCTTC. The full variable domain, in which reference TRBV13 and TRBJ1-2 provide the parts outside the CDR3, is AAGVIQSPRHLIKEKRETATLKCYPIPRHDTVYWYQQGPGQDPQFLISFYEKMQSDKGSIPDRFSAQQFSDYHSELNMSSLELGDSALYFCASSLGDRRNYGYTFGSGTRLTVV.

V is TRBV11-1 and J is TRBJ2-6, with a weak D call TRBD1 (5 bases). This CDR3 comprises 15 residues. CDR1 is SGHAT and CDR2 is FQDESV in the germline V gene (reference sequence). Trimming shortened V by 0 bases and J by 3 bases, and 6 bases separated the two germline ends. This chain's CDR3 is CASSLAGVGANVLTF. DNA of the CDR3: TGTGCCAGCAGCTTAGCAGGGGTTGGGGCCAACGTCCTGACTTTC.

CDR3 nucleotide sequence: TGTGCCACCAGTGTGTCCGGGATCGAGACCCAGTACTTC. Protein sequence: CATSVSGIETQYF. The chain is built from TRBV24-1 and TRBJ2-5; D might be TRBD2 (5 bases). The CDR3 extends over 13 amino acids. Germline lookup yields CDR1 KGHDR and CDR2 SFDVKD. The V gene lost 5 bases and the J gene lost 5 bases, with 11 bases spanning the gap.

This chain links TRBV7-3 with TRBJ2-3; D possibly uses TRBD1 or TRBD2 (5 bases each). This CDR3 comprises 15 residues. CDR1 and CDR2 from the germline V gene are SGHTA and FQGTGA. V was clipped by 5 bases and J by 0 bases, with 12 bases between them. Here the CDR3 reads CASSRVGVSTDTQYF. CDR3 sequence (DNA): TGTGCCAGCAGCCGGGTGGGGGTTAGCACAGATACGCAGTATTTT.

V is TRBV10-3 and J is TRBJ2-3; D gene unclear. The CDR3 runs to 15 residues. The V and J ends lost 4 bases and 1 base respectively, with 12 bases between them. The germline V gene encodes CDR1 ENHRY and CDR2 SYGVKD. DNA for the CDR3: TGTGCCATCAGTGGGTCGGCTAGAGGCACAGATACGCAGTATTTT. Translating gives CAISGSARGTDTQYF.

The chain links TRBV6-5 to TRBJ2-7; TRBD1 matches 9 bases. This CDR3 is built from 13 residues. Per germline, CDR1 MNHEY and CDR2 SVGAGI. The trim removed 10 bases at V and 2 bases at J, leaving 6 bases unmatched. As DNA, the CDR3 is TGTGCCACCGGACAGGGGTCAGCCTACGAGCAGTACTTC. This translates into CATGQGSAYEQYF.

The V gene is TRBV12-3 or TRBV12-4, the J gene TRBJ1-4; TRBD1 matches at 7 bases. The CDR3 spans 13 residues. V lost 6 bases and J lost 4; bases outside the gene matches: 2. The CDR3 is CASRGTVNEKLFF. The DNA of the CDR3 is TGTGCCAGCAGGGGGACAGTTAATGAAAAACTGTTTTTT.

This chain links TRBV28 with TRBJ1-5; weak D call: TRBD1 (6 bases). The V gene lost 7 bases and the J gene lost 0 bases, with 13 bases spanning the gap. The CDR3 consists of 15 residues. Looked up from germline, CDR1 is MDHEN and CDR2 is SYDVKM. The chain's CDR3 is CASIRTVLSNQPQHF. CDR3 bases: TGTGCCAGCATCAGGACAGTCCTTAGCAATCAGCCCCAGCATTTT.

The chain uses TRBV9 and TRBJ1-3; perhaps TRBD1 as D (6 bases). The CDR3 runs 16 residues. Germline CDR1 is SGDLS and CDR2 is YYNGEE. V shed 4 bases and J shed 0 bases, with 14 bases lying between them. The CDR3 DNA is TGTGCCAGCAGCTCGGGCGCGGGGGCCTCTGGAAACACCATATATTTT. Encoded protein: CASSSGAGASGNTIYF.